Each of the 30 T cell receptor beta chains below was sequenced from the same sample in a study of breast tumors, draining lymph nodes, adjacent tissues. MiXCR, applied by TCRdb to the multiplex PCR reads, yields one record per CDR3 protein. The data contain around 230,000 distinct CDR3 sequences, less than 35% of them singletons. Breast cancer patients provided tissue from their axillary draining lymph nodes. The specimen sequenced was axillary lymph node tissue. Receptors originate from a female donor with breast cancer. Some clones in this sample may be carry-over from other donors' samples.

This clonotype was observed a few times. V and J are TRBV18 and TRBJ2-7; TRBD1 is a possible D gene (6 bases). This CDR3 comprises 13 residues. Trimming left V 3 bases short and J 5 bases short, with 11 bases between. Germline CDR1 is KGHSH and CDR2 is LQKENI. CDR3 amino acids: CASSPGAGDEQYF. In nucleotides, the CDR3 is TGTGCCAGCTCACCCGGGGCAGGGGACGAGCAGTACTTC.

V gene TRBV7-8 combines with J gene TRBJ2-2, with 7 bases matching TRBD1. Germline assignment: CDR1 SGHVS and CDR2 FQNEAQ. Trimming took 5 bases from V and 6 from J; bases not matched to a gene: 12. The CDR3 runs 16 residues. The CDR3 nucleotides read TGTGCCAGCAGCCGACAGGGATTCTGCGACGCCGGGGAGCTGTTTTTT. Its protein is CASSRQGFCDAGELFF.

This clonotype was found many times. This rearrangement joins TRBV11-2 to TRBJ1-6, with 9 bases aligning to TRBD1. Trimming at V came to 6 bases and at J to 3 bases, leaving 9 bases not matched to a gene. CDR3 length equals 17 residues. Looked up from germline, CDR1 is SGHAT and CDR2 is FQNNGV. Here the CDR3 reads CASSRVGTGSYNSPLHF. The CDR3 DNA reads TGTGCCAGCAGTAGGGTAGGGACAGGGAGCTATAATTCACCCCTCCACTTT. Together with reference TRBV11-2 and TRBJ1-6, the CDR3 gives the full variable domain: EAGVAQSPRYKIIEKRQSVAFWCNPISGHATLYWYQQILGQGPKLLIQFQNNGVVDDSQLPKDRFSAERLKGVDSTLKIQPAKLEDSAVYLCASSRVGTGSYNSPLHFGNGTRLTVT.

Many counts were recorded for this clonotype. The chain carries TRBV19 and TRBJ1-2, with TRBD1 as a possible D gene (6 bases). V was cut by 5 bases and J by 7 bases, with 17 bases left in between. CDR3 size: 14 residues. CDR1 is LNHDA and CDR2 is SQIVND in the germline V gene (reference sequence). As DNA, the CDR3 is TGTGCCAGTAGTCTCCTTGGGGGGCTAGGTGGCTACACCTTC. It yields the protein CASSLLGGLGGYTF.

The chain couples TRBV10-3 to TRBJ1-2; 8 bases agree with TRBD1. Trimming took 3 bases from V and 8 from J; bases not matched to a gene: 5. The CDR3 covers 13 residues. CDR1 and CDR2 from the germline V gene are ENHRY and SYGVKD. The CDR3 spells CAISDRTGSGYTF. Written as DNA, the CDR3 is TGTGCCATCAGTGATAGGACAGGGAGCGGCTACACCTTC.

The sample holds many counts of this clonotype. This sequence joins TRBV19 and TRBJ1-4; perhaps TRBD1 as D (5 bases). Trimming pared 6 bases from V and 10 bases from J, leaving 15 bases between. CDR1 and CDR2 from the germline V gene are LNHDA and SQIVND (reference sequence). This CDR3 spans 13 amino acids. The CDR3 nucleotides are TGTGCCAGTAGCTTTCTCCAGGGAGGAAAACTGTTTTTT. Amino acids: CASSFLQGGKLFF.

This clonotype came up once. The chain employs TRBV9 and TRBJ1-1; 7 positions agree with TRBD1. This CDR3 has 17 residues. The germline V gene has CDR1 SGDLS and CDR2 YYNGEE. V lost 0 bases and J lost 0; bases outside the gene matches: 8. DNA for the CDR3: TGTGCCAGCAGCGTAGATTGGGGGGGACAGATGAACACTGAAGCTTTCTTT. Translation: CASSVDWGGQMNTEAFF.

This sequence joins TRBV4-1 and TRBJ1-1; D not certain. Trimming took 3 bases from V and 6 from J, leaving 14 bases between them. Germline CDR1 MGHRA, CDR2 YSYEKL. The CDR3 runs 14 residues. In DNA, the CDR3 is TGCGCCAGCAGCCAGGTTGGAGGGTCGTCTGAAGCTTTCTTT. It specifies CASSQVGGSSEAFF.

This clonotype was recorded at least ten times. This chain uses TRBV20-1 with TRBJ1-2; maybe TRBD1 (6 bases). The CDR3 has 12 residues. CDR1 DFQATT and CDR2 SNEGSKA come from the germline V gene (reference sequence). V was pared by 7 bases and J by 8 bases, with 17 bases between. CDR3 DNA sequence: TGCAGTGGGAAGGACAGAGCTACCGGCTACACCTTC. This encodes CSGKDRATGYTF.

This chain connects TRBV24-1 to TRBJ1-5, with D possibly TRBD1 on 6 matching bases. Germline CDR1 is KGHDR and CDR2 is SFDVKD. Trimming cost V 2 bases and J 2 bases, with 9 bases left between them. The CDR3 length is 15 residues. The CDR3 protein is CATSDSPGGNQPQHF. The CDR3, as DNA: TGTGCCACCAGTGATTCCCCAGGGGGCAATCAGCCCCAGCATTTT.

This clonotype has a single count. This may be a read error, as it is one base from a much larger clone. The CDR3 DNA sequence: TGTGCCAGTAGTATCGGCCAGGCTTTTAGCACAGATATGCAGTATTTT. Amino acids: CASSIGQAFSTDMQYF. The V gene is TRBV19, the J gene TRBJ2-3, with D unclear. The germline V gene encodes CDR1 LNHDA and CDR2 SQIVND (reference sequence). The CDR3 runs to 16 residues.

The V and J genes are TRBV15 and TRBJ2-7, with TRBD1 matching over 11 bases. Germline loops: CDR1 LNHNV, CDR2 YYDKDF (reference sequence). The ends lost 2 bases at V and 6 bases at J; junction bases unmatched: 9. The CDR3 is made up of 16 amino acids. CDR3 protein: CATSRSRDRGEGEQYF. The CDR3, as DNA: TGTGCCACCAGCAGATCCCGGGACAGGGGGGAGGGCGAGCAGTACTTC.

This clonotype was recorded many times. The rearrangement uses TRBV9 and TRBJ2-5; D gene ambiguous. The CDR3 is made up of 14 amino acids. V lost 0 bases and J 1 base, leaving 7 bases between the germline ends. Germline assignment: CDR1 SGDLS and CDR2 YYNGEE. Here the CDR3 DNA reads TGTGCCAGCAGCGTAGGGGGTATCCAAGAGACCCAGTACTTC. As protein: CASSVGGIQETQYF.

This clonotype was recorded at least ten times. This chain joins TRBV29-1 and TRBJ2-3; D possibly corresponds to TRBD1 (5 bases). V was trimmed by 7 bases and J by 15 bases, leaving 20 bases between them. Germline values: CDR1 SQVTM, CDR2 ANQGSEA. This CDR3 comprises 11 residues. For the CDR3, the DNA is TGCAGCGCCCCCGAAAAGGGGCTAAAATATTTT. It codes for CSAPEKGLKYF.

The V and J genes are TRBV2 and TRBJ2-2; D remains unclear. Between the trimmed V and J ends, which lost 7 bases and 5 bases, there was a span of 11 bases. Germline CDR1 is SNHLY and CDR2 is FYNNEI. This CDR3 spans 13 amino acids. Here the CDR3 reads CASMALRTGELFF. CDR3 in DNA: TGTGCCAGCATGGCGCTAAGGACCGGGGAGCTGTTTTTT.

J is TRBJ1-5 and V is TRBV7-9; 9 bases are a match to TRBD1. Unmatched junction bases numbered 7, after V lost 6 bases and J lost 1 base. Germline CDR1 is SEHNR and CDR2 is FQNEAQ (reference sequence). The CDR3 totals 16 residues. This CDR3 reads CASRFTGTGSNQPQHF. CDR3 sequence (DNA): TGTGCCAGCAGATTTACCGGGACAGGGAGCAATCAGCCCCAGCATTTT.

This sequence joins TRBV12-3 or TRBV12-4 and TRBJ1-3, with D unclear. There are 14 residues in the CDR3. V lost 6 bases to trimming and J lost 2 bases, with 11 bases between them. CDR3 protein: CASSLRRPGNTIYF. The DNA for the CDR3 is TGTGCCAGCAGCCTACGCAGGCCTGGAAACACCATATATTTT.

The sample holds many counts of this clonotype. The chain joins TRBV6-5 to TRBJ2-7; the D gene is possibly TRBD1 (6 bases). CDR1 MNHEY and CDR2 SVGAGI come from the germline V gene. Between the trimmed V and J ends, which lost 7 bases and 4 bases, there was a span of 8 bases. This CDR3 contains 11 residues. The CDR3 sequence is CASKRGYEQYF. Here the CDR3 DNA reads TGTGCCAGCAAAAGGGGGTACGAGCAGTACTTC.

In regard to this clonotype: This may be a read error: a much more frequent sequence differs by one nucleotide. CDR3 DNA: TGTGCCGGCAGCTTCGTGGGGTCGGAAAACATTCAGTACTTC. Its translation is CAGSFVGSENIQYF. This chain uses TRBV7-9 with TRBJ2-4; no clear D. The germline gives CDR1 SEHNR, CDR2 FQNEAQ (reference sequence). The CDR3 length is 14 residues.

This rearrangement joins TRBV9 to TRBJ2-3, with D maybe TRBD2 (7 bases). The CDR3 runs to 14 residues. CDR1 and CDR2 from the germline V gene are SGDLS and YYNGEE. V lost 5 bases and J 4 bases, leaving 14 bases between the germline ends. The CDR3 region is CASSEGGGPDTQYF. As DNA, the CDR3 is TGTGCCAGCAGTGAAGGGGGGGGCCCAGATACGCAGTATTTT.

This clonotype was observed many times. One junction end disagrees with the germline gene, perhaps due to a read error. The chain recombines TRBV20-1 with TRBJ2-7; 8 nucleotides match TRBD2. The CDR3 is 15 amino acids. The V gene's germline CDR1 is DFQATT and CDR2 SNEGSKA (reference sequence). CDR3 in DNA: TGCAGTGCTAAGCAGCGGGAGTCACACTCCCACGAGCAGTACTTC. It translates to CSAKQRESHSHEQYF.

This clonotype was seen at least ten times. The V and J genes are TRBV11-3 and TRBJ2-3, with TRBD2 matching over 8 bases. The CDR3 consists of 15 residues. The V segment lost 5 bases and the J segment 3 bases; nucleotides outside the gene matches: 7. CDR1 and CDR2 (germline): SGHNT, YENEEA. The CDR3 loop is CASSAGGGSTDTQYF. The CDR3 nucleotides read TGTGCCAGCAGCGCGGGGGGCGGGAGTACAGATACGCAGTATTTT. The full variable domain, its missing parts supplied by reference TRBV11-3 and TRBJ2-3, is EAGVVQSPRYKIIEKKQPVAFWCNPISGHNTLYWYLQNLGQGPELLIRYENEEAVDDSQLPKDRFSAERLKGVDSTLKIQPAELGDSAVYLCASSAGGGSTDTQYFGPGTRLTVL.

This clonotype was picked up many times. The chain is built from TRBV2 and TRBJ2-5; TRBD1 is a possible D gene (6 bases). Germline CDR1 and CDR2: SNHLY and FYNNEI. Deletions cut 9 bases from V and 4 bases from J, with 21 bases between. This CDR3 has 15 residues. CDR3 bases: TGTGCCAGTATGGGGAGACTACAGGGCCGAGAGACCCAGTACTTC. Translation: CASMGRLQGRETQYF.

This clonotype was seen ten or more times. V is TRBV7-6 and J is TRBJ2-3; 9 bases agree with TRBD2. CDR1 and CDR2 from the germline V gene are SGHVS and FNYEAQ. This CDR3 spans 15 amino acids. The ends lost 5 bases at V and 4 bases at J; junction bases unmatched: 7. The CDR3 coding sequence is TGTGCCAGCAGCCGAGAAAGACTAGCGGCAGATACGCAGTATTTT. Translation gives CASSRERLAADTQYF.

Ten or more counts support this clonotype. The rearrangement links TRBV18 to TRBJ1-6; maybe TRBD1 (6 bases). The CDR3 has 14 amino acids. Germline V gives CDR1 KGHSH, CDR2 LQKENI. Trimming took off 4 bases at V and 14 bases at J, with 18 bases between the two ends. CDR3: CASSQSYRESSLHF. CDR3 coding DNA: TGTGCCAGCTCACAGTCTTACAGGGAAAGTTCCCTCCACTTT. Filled out from reference TRBV18 and TRBJ1-6, the complete variable domain reads NAGVMQNPRHLVRRRGQEARLRCSPMKGHSHVYWYRQLPEEGLKFMVYLQKENIIDESGMPKERFSAEFPKEGPSILRIQQVVRGDSAAYFCASSQSYRESSLHFGNGTRLTVT.

The table lists this clonotype with many counts. This chain uses TRBV14 with TRBJ1-2; D uncertain. The germline V and J ends were trimmed by 1 base and 0 bases, with 15 bases remaining between them. This CDR3 spans 17 amino acids. Germline CDR1 SGHDN, CDR2 FVKESK. The CDR3 sequence is CASSQVWESLANYGYTF. Written as DNA, the CDR3 is TGTGCCAGCAGCCAAGTGTGGGAGTCTCTAGCTAACTATGGCTACACCTTC. Combining the CDR3 with reference TRBV14 and TRBJ1-2 gives the whole variable domain EAGVTQFPSHSVIEKGQTVTLRCDPISGHDNLYWYRRVMGKEIKFLLHFVKESKQDESGMPNNRFLAERTGGTYSTLKVQPAELEDSGVYFCASSQVWESLANYGYTFGSGTRLTVV.

This chain connects TRBV15 to TRBJ1-3; 10 bases are a match to TRBD1. The V gene end was trimmed by 2 bases and the J gene end by 5 bases; junction bases not matched to a gene: 9. This CDR3 spans 17 amino acids. Per germline, CDR1 LNHNV and CDR2 YYDKDF (reference sequence). The CDR3 is CATSRSGDRGSRNTIYF. CDR3 bases: TGTGCCACCAGCAGAAGTGGGGACAGGGGATCGAGAAACACCATATATTTT. The full variable domain, with the rest looked up from reference TRBV15 and TRBJ1-3, is DAMVIQNPRYQVTQFGKPVTLSCSQTLNHNVMYWYQQKSSQAPKLLFHYYDKDFNNEADTPDNFQSRRPNTSFCFLDIRSPGLGDTAMYLCATSRSGDRGSRNTIYFGEGSWLTVV.

Comment on this clonotype: A much larger clone differs by one base, so this may be a read error. The CDR3 does not end in the conserved phenylalanine or tryptophan, so this is likely a read error. The chain links TRBV7-9 to TRBJ2-7, with TRBD1 identical over 10 bases. Germline V lookup: CDR1 SEHNR, CDR2 FQNEAQ (reference sequence). J lost 5 bases, V lost 5 bases, and 6 bases had no gene match. This CDR3 contains 14 residues. CDR3 region: CASSPPGQGNEQYL. CDR3 nucleotides: TGTGCCAGCAGCCCTCCGGGACAGGGGAACGAGCAGTACCTC.

V is TRBV19 and J is TRBJ2-1; 13 bases align to TRBD2. This CDR3 has 15 amino acids. V trimming: 3 bases; J trimming: 5 bases; junction bases outside the gene matches: 1. Germline V gives CDR1 LNHDA, CDR2 SQIVND (reference sequence). CDR3 in amino acids: CASSMTSGGNNEQFF. DNA for the CDR3: TGTGCCAGTAGTATGACTAGCGGGGGGAACAATGAGCAGTTCTTC.

Ten or more counts support this clonotype. The V call is TRBV7-8, the J call TRBJ2-3, with D possibly being TRBD2 (5 bases). The CDR3 has 13 amino acids. The germline V gene has CDR1 SGHVS and CDR2 FQNEAQ. Trimming stripped 2 bases from V and 10 bases from J, with 13 bases between. For the CDR3, the DNA is TGTGCCAGCAGCTTAACGGATAGCGAGGCGCAGTATTTT. Encoded protein: CASSLTDSEAQYF.